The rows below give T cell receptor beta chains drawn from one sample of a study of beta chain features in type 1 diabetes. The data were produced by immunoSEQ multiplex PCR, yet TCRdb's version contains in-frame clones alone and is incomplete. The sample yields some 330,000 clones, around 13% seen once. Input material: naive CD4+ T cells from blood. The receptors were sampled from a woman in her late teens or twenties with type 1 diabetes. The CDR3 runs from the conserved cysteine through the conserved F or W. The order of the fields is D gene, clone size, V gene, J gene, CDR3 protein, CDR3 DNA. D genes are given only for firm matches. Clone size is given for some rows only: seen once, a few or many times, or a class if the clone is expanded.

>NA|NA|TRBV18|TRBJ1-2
CASSQDRDGYTF
TGTGCCAGCTCTCAGGACAGAGATGGCTACACCTTC
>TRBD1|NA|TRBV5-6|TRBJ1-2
CASSLYRQGATFSGYTF
TGTGCCAGCAGCTTGTATCGACAGGGGGCAACCTTTTCCGGCTACACCTTC
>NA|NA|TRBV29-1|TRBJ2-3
CSAVTHSGTDTQYF
TGCAGCGCCGTTACCCATTCAGGCACAGATACGCAGTATTTT
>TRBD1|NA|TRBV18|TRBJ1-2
CASSPDRGPHRGYTF
TGTGCCAGCTCACCGGACAGGGGCCCCCATCGTGGCTACACCTTC
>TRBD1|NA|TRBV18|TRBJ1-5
CASSNGQGSNQPQHF
TGTGCCAGCTCAAATGGACAGGGTAGCAATCAGCCCCAGCATTTT
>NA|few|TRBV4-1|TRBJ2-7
CASSQDPGAHIPYEQYF
TGCGCCAGCAGCCAAGACCCAGGGGCGCACATCCCCTACGAGCAGTACTTC
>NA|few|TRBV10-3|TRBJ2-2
CAIMAYRDGGELFF
TGTGCCATCATGGCCTACAGGGATGGCGGGGAGCTGTTTTTT
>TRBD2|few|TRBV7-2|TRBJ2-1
CASSLGLAETEQFF
TGTGCCAGCAGCTTAGGACTAGCGGAGACGGAGCAGTTCTTC
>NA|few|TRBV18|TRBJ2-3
CASSPRPAERTDTQYF
TGTGCCAGCTCACCACGGCCTGCGGAACGCACAGATACGCAGTATTTT
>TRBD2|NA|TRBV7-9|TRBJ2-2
CASSGPRTGRENTGELFF
TGTGCCAGCAGCGGACCGAGGACGGGGAGGGAAAACACCGGGGAGCTGTTTTTT
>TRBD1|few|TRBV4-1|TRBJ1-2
CASSQDWDRGTFYGYTF
TGCGCCAGCAGCCAAGATTGGGACAGGGGAACCTTCTATGGCTACACCTTC
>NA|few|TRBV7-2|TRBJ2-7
CASSLAQVLFYEQYF
TGTGCCAGCAGCTTAGCCCAGGTTCTCTTCTACGAGCAGTACTTC
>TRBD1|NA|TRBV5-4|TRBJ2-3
CASSLRDRGPYTQYF
TGTGCCAGCAGCTTGCGGGACAGGGGGCCGTATACGCAGTATTTT
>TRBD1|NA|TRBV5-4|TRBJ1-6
CASSAETGSSYNSPLHF
TGTGCCAGCAGCGCGGAGACAGGGAGCTCCTATAATTCACCCCTCCACTTT
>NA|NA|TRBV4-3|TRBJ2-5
CASSQALISPSGTQYF
TGCGCCAGCAGCCAAGCGCTGATCAGTCCGTCTGGGACCCAGTACTTC
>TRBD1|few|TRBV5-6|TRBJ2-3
CASSYRGTQYF
TGTGCCAGCAGTTACAGGGGCACGCAGTATTTT
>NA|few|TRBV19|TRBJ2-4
CATGSGSGIQYF
TGTGCCACTGGTTCCGGGTCGGGCATTCAGTACTTC
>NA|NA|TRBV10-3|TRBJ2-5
CATHRDSETQYF
TGTGCCACTCACAGGGATAGTGAGACCCAGTACTTC
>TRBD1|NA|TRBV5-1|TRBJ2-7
CASSLGGTGDYEQYF
TGCGCCAGCAGCTTGGGTGGGACAGGGGACTACGAGCAGTACTTC
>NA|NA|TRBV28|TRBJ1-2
CASSWVRSNRNYGYTF
TGTGCCAGCAGTTGGGTCAGGTCTAATAGGAACTATGGCTACACCTTC
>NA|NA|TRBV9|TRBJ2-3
CASSVTDRTSTDTQYF
TGTGCCAGCAGCGTTACCGACAGGACAAGCACAGATACGCAGTATTTT
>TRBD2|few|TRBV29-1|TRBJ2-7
CSVEDRVAGAYEQYF
TGCAGCGTTGAAGATCGGGTAGCGGGGGCCTACGAGCAGTACTTC
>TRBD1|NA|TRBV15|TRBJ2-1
CATRAGTASYNEQFF
TGTGCCACCAGGGCCGGGACAGCGTCCTACAATGAGCAGTTCTTC
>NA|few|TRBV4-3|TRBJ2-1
CASSQDQGLGRSNEQFF
TGCGCCAGCAGCCAAGACCAGGGACTGGGAAGGTCCAATGAGCAGTTCTTC
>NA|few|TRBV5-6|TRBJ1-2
CASSLEHTQAF
TGTGCCAGCAGCTTGGAGCATACTCAAGCCTTC
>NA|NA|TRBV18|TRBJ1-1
CASSPTSDGAFF
TGTGCCAGCTCACCGACATCAGATGGAGCTTTCTTT
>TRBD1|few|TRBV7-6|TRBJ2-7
CASSSSGTGYEQYF
TGTGCCAGCAGCTCCTCCGGGACAGGATACGAGCAGTACTTC
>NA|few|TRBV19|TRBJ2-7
CASSAQGYEQYF
TGTGCCAGTAGTGCACAGGGCTACGAGCAGTACTTC
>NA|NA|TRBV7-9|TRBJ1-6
CASSQDVTPSSYNSPLHF
TGTGCCAGCAGCCAAGATGTCACCCCGAGCTCCTATAATTCACCCCTCCACTTT
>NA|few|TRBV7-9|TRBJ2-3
CASTPPAGRDTQYF
TGTGCCAGCACCCCCCCCGCGGGGAGAGATACGCAGTATTTT
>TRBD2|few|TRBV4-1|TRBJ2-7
CASSQASSGGGSYEQYF
TGCGCCAGCAGCCAGGCCTCTAGCGGAGGAGGCAGCTACGAGCAGTACTTC
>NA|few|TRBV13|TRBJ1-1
CASSLPGVLEAFF
TGTGCCAGCAGCCTCCCGGGTGTTCTCGAAGCTTTCTTT
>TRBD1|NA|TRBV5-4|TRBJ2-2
CASSSGQGANTGELFF
TGTGCCAGCAGCTCGGGACAGGGGGCGAACACCGGGGAGCTGTTTTTT
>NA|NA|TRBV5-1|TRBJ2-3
CASSFSSDTQYF
TGCGCCAGCAGCTTCTCGAGTGATACGCAGTATTTT
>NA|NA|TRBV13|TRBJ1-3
CASSPRQVEGNTIYF
TGTGCCAGCAGCCCCCGACAGGTGGAAGGAAACACCATATATTTT
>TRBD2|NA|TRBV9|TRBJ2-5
CASRGLAEETQYF
TGTGCCAGCAGGGGACTAGCCGAAGAGACCCAGTACTTC
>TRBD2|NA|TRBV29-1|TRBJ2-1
CSVDPGLAGRNEQFF
TGCAGCGTTGACCCGGGACTAGCGGGACGCAATGAGCAGTTCTTC
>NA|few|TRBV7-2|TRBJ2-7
CASSSPVDEQYF
TGTGCCAGCAGCTCCCCGGTTGACGAGCAGTACTTC
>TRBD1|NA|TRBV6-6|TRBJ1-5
CASSQPGQGNQPQHF
TGTGCCAGCAGCCAACCGGGACAGGGAAATCAGCCCCAGCATTTT
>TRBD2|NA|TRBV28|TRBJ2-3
CASSPWEGGLALTDTQYF
TGTGCCAGCAGTCCGTGGGAGGGGGGACTAGCCCTCACAGATACGCAGTATTTT
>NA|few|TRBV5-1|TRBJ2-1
CASSTGPTVNEQFF
TGCGCCAGCAGTACAGGCCCGACAGTTAATGAGCAGTTCTTC
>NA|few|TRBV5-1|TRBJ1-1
CASSLPTGENTEAFF
TGCGCCAGCAGCTTGCCGACAGGAGAGAACACTGAAGCTTTCTTT
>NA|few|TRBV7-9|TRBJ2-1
CASSGASYNSYNEQFF
TGTGCCAGCTCTGGGGCAAGCTACAACTCCTACAATGAGCAGTTCTTC
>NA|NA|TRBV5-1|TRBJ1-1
CASSKGHQETEAFF
TGCGCCAGCAGCAAAGGACACCAGGAAACTGAAGCTTTCTTT
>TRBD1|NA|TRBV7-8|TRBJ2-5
CASSSFGTGSETQYF
TGTGCCAGCAGCTCCTTCGGGACAGGCTCGGAGACCCAGTACTTC
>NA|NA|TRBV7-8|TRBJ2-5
CASSLNSGLIQETQYF
TGTGCCAGCAGCTTAAATTCGGGACTTATCCAAGAGACCCAGTACTTC
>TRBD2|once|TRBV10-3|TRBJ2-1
CAISAPSGSEQFF
TGTGCCATCAGTGCTCCTAGCGGGAGTGAGCAGTTCTTC
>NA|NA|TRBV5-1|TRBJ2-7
CASSRSGDVGEQYF
TGCGCCAGCAGCCGTTCGGGGGACGTTGGCGAGCAGTACTTC
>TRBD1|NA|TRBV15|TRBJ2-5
CATSKSRGLQETQYF
TGTGCCACCAGCAAGTCCAGGGGGCTCCAAGAGACCCAGTACTTC
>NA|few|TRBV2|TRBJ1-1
CASSEQVTEAFF
TGTGCCAGCAGTGAGCAGGTCACTGAAGCTTTCTTT
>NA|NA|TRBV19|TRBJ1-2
CASTLPNQEGYGYTF
TGTGCCAGTACCCTACCAAATCAAGAGGGCTATGGCTACACCTTC
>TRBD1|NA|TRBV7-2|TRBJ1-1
CASSFDRGDTEAFF
TGTGCCAGCAGCTTTGACAGGGGAGATACTGAAGCTTTCTTT
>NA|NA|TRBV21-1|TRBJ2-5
CASSKSTRQETQYF
TGTGCCAGCAGCAAGAGTACGCGTCAAGAGACCCAGTACTTC
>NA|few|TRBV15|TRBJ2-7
CATSRDKQTYEQYF
TGTGCCACCAGCAGAGATAAACAGACCTACGAGCAGTACTTC
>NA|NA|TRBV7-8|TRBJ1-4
CASSSLRGTTEKLFF
TGTGCCAGCTCCAGCTTAAGGGGAACCACTGAAAAACTGTTTTTT